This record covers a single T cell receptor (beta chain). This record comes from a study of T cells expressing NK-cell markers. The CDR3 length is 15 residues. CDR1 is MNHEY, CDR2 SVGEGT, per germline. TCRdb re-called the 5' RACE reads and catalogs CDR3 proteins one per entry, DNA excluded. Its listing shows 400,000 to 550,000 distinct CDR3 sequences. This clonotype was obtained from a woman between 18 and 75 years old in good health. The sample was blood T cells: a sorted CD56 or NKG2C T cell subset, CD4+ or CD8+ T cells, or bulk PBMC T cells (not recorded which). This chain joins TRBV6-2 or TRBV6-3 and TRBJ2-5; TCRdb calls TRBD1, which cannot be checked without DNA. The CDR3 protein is CASRPPGGGTETQYF.